This T cell receptor beta chain was identified in a study of blood T cell repertoires in COVID-19. Study-wide context: PBMCs, B-cell-depleted T cells, or T cells provided the cDNA or gDNA that made up the material.

The CDR3 has 13 residues. Trimming at V came to 6 bases and at J to 2 bases, leaving 4 bases not matched to a gene. In germline, CDR1 is MDHEN, CDR2 SYDVKM. Under the authors' procedure: Nucleated cell counts were estimated from reference gene primer amplification. Only in-frame clones appear in the TCRdb table, and some are missing; sequencing was by immunoSEQ multiplex PCR. V and J calls and clone size follow that table, whereas D and trimming were derived from the DNA. The sample holds hundreds of thousands of clones, 85% seen once. Enrolled through a virtual design, the participants were between roughly 18 and 95 years of age and came from 24 US areas. Among Cohort 3 donors, those recovered had two negative PCRs, clearance, or symptom resolution.

Sequencing was done on a sample of PBMCs or T cells enriched from blood (not recorded which). This chain connects TRBV28 to TRBJ2-7; 7 bases match TRBD1. This receptor was taken from a woman aged 50 to 60 who had recovered from COVID-19. Here the CDR3 reads CASRQDRPYEQYF. Here the CDR3 DNA reads TGTGCCAGCAGACAGGACAGGCCCTACGAGCAGTACTTC. Full variable domain (rest looked up from reference TRBV28 and TRBJ2-7): DVKVTQSSRYLVKRTGEKVFLECVQDMDHENMFWYRQDPGLGLRLIYFSYDVKMKEKGDIPEGYSVSREKKERFSLILESASTNQTSMYLCASRQDRPYEQYFGPGTRLTVT.